What follows are 9 T cell receptor beta chains derived from one specimen sequenced in a study of blood T cell repertoires in COVID-19 (dated by TCRdb to 2019 to 2021). Library construction relied on the immunoSEQ multiplex PCR assay. In TCRdb, the immuneACCESS table is reduced to in-frame sequences with V and J assigned. These tables do not hold every clone; where another copy was compared, an unresolved V gene accounts for under half, and the others remain unexplained. The sample yields some 57,000 clones; 86% were counted once. The biggest ten clones account for 20% to 25% of the sample. Sequencing was performed on peripheral blood. Source of these receptors: an elderly woman with acute or convalescent COVID-19.

The chain combines TRBV3-1 (or the pseudogene TRBV3-2) with TRBJ2-5; TRBD2 aligns across 13 bases. The CDR3 spans 15 residues. CDR1 and CDR2 from the germline V gene are LGHDT and YNNKEL (reference sequence). J was trimmed by 7 bases and V by 0 bases; bases with no gene match: 2. In DNA form, the CDR3 reads TGTGCCAGCAGCCAAGAGGGGACTAGCGGGGTGACCCAGTACTTC. Translation gives CASSQEGTSGVTQYF.

The rearrangement joins TRBV7-9 to TRBJ2-5, with 13 bases matching TRBD2. This CDR3 spans 16 amino acids. With V trimmed by 6 bases and J by 1 base, 5 bases remained unmatched. The germline V gene has CDR1 SEHNR and CDR2 FQNEAQ (reference sequence). The CDR3, as DNA: TGTGCCAGCAGTTCCGGACTAGCGGGAGCCCAAGAGACCCAGTACTTC. This translates into CASSSGLAGAQETQYF.

A few counts support this clone. CDR3 DNA: TGTGCCATCAGGCCGACAGGATCCACTGAAGCTTTCTTT. Residues: CAIRPTGSTEAFF. The J gene is TRBJ1-1, the V gene TRBV10-3; maybe TRBD1 (6 bases). CDR3 length: 13 residues. V lost 6 bases, J lost 4 bases, and 12 bases lay in between. Germline V lookup: CDR1 ENHRY, CDR2 SYGVKD.

In nucleotides, the CDR3 is TGTGCCAGCAGTCCAGGGAAGGTTTCGACTGAAGCTTTCTTT. The encoded protein is CASSPGKVSTEAFF. V and J are TRBV27 and TRBJ1-1; D perhaps matches TRBD1 (5 bases). CDR3 length: 14 residues. Germline CDR1 is MNHEY and CDR2 is SMNVEV (reference sequence). V lost 5 bases to trimming and J lost 5 bases, with 15 bases between them.

The rearrangement uses TRBV13 and TRBJ1-1, with a tentative D call TRBD1 (5 bases). This CDR3 has 14 residues. The ends were cut back, 2 bases at V and 1 base at J, with 8 bases in the middle. Germline-derived CDR1 and CDR2 are PRHDT and FYEKMQ (reference sequence). CDR3 sequence: CASSLRQGNTEAFF. The DNA for the CDR3 is TGTGCCAGCAGCTTACGGCAGGGGAACACTGAAGCTTTCTTT.

This clone was detected a few times. The rearrangement joins TRBV24-1 to TRBJ2-1; 7 positions match TRBD1. Germline lookup yields CDR1 KGHDR and CDR2 SFDVKD. The CDR3 is made up of 14 amino acids. V lost 9 bases and J lost 2; bases outside the gene matches: 6. The CDR3 region has the DNA TGTGCCACCGCCAAGGGGGCTACCTACAATGAGCAGTTCTTC. This encodes CATAKGATYNEQFF.

This clone has a single count. The V and J genes are TRBV2 and TRBJ2-1; 9 positions agree with TRBD2. The CDR3 has 19 amino acids. With V trimmed by 3 bases and J by 2 bases, 14 bases remained unmatched. Germline CDR1 and CDR2: SNHLY and FYNNEI. The CDR3 sequence: CASSDQILIAGDAYNEQFF. The CDR3 DNA reads TGTGCCAGCAGTGACCAAATACTAATAGCGGGGGACGCCTACAATGAGCAGTTCTTC. The full variable domain, completed using reference TRBV2 and TRBJ2-1, is EPEVTQTPSHQVTQMGQEVILRCVPISNHLYFYWYRQILGQKVEFLVSFYNNEISEKSEIFDDQFSVERPDGSNFTLKIRSTKLEDSAMYFCASSDQILIAGDAYNEQFFGPGTRLTVL.

The chain carries TRBV14 and TRBJ2-5; 8 bases map to TRBD1. This CDR3 spans 15 amino acids. The ends lost 1 base at V and 5 bases at J; junction bases unmatched: 6. In germline, CDR1 is SGHDN, CDR2 FVKESK. In nucleotides, the CDR3 is TGTGCCAGCAGCCAAGGCCAGGGGGCATGGGAGACCCAGTACTTC. It translates to CASSQGQGAWETQYF.

The V and J genes are TRBV3-1 (or the pseudogene TRBV3-2) and TRBJ2-3; D is ambiguous. This CDR3 contains 13 residues. The V and J ends lost 1 base and 6 bases respectively, with 8 bases between them. Per germline, CDR1 LGHDT and CDR2 YNNKEL (reference sequence). The CDR3 region is CASSQGPADTQYF. CDR3 in DNA: TGTGCCAGCAGCCAAGGCCCCGCGGATACGCAGTATTTT.